This T cell receptor (beta chain) is drawn from a study of Tregs in tolerant kidney transplant recipients. Related graft donors supplied nonmyeloablative bone marrow transplants, and mixed chimerism was transient. Profiled with immunoSEQ multiplex PCR; TCRdb holds only in-frame clones, not every one. This table has 20,000 to 25,000 clones, 65% to 85% appearing once. Germline CDR1 is WNHNN and CDR2 is SYGVQD (reference sequence). The junction had 3 bases not matched to a gene; V was cut back by 1 base and J by 4 bases. This CDR3 has 15 residues. The starting material was CD8+ T cells from blood (PBMCs), obtained 6 months after the transplant. This rearrangement joins TRBV10-1 to TRBJ1-3; 8 bases agree with TRBD1. The source is a human patient who received a combined kidney and bone marrow transplant. The graft donor may have given rise to some T cells. The CDR3 nucleotides read TGCGCCAGCAGTGAGTTTTCAGGGGGCGGAAACACCATATATTTT. Its protein product is CASSEFSGGGNTIYF.